This T cell receptor (beta chain) was captured by sequencing in a study of tumor-infiltrating lymphocytes in primary liver carcinoma. Study conclusions and caveats: The study found tumor-adjacent and tumor-blood pairs overlapped less than tumor region pairs. It was observed that only about 7-24% of the top clones appeared in every one of the five tumor regions.

Bulk tissue was left unsorted, and RNA and DNA were co-extracted from about 21-30 mg of it. Each participant had primary liver carcinoma, and surgical resection was the treatment. The study enrolled treatment-naive patients with chronic HBV infection. As concerns this clonotype: Its specificity is not known.

Germline assignment: CDR1 SGHRS and CDR2 YFSETQ. The CDR3 totals 13 residues. Trimming pared 3 bases from V and 7 bases from J, leaving 11 bases between. A primer matching the constant region was used to make TCR beta cDNA from 450 to 500 ng of total RNA. ARM-PCR, slightly modified, supplied the TCR beta libraries through three nested multiplex PCR rounds. The opening two PCR rounds, approximately 10 cycles each, paired TRBV1-TRBV30 forward primers with a C-beta reverse primer. TCRdb re-called the multiplex PCR reads with MiXCR, one entry per CDR3 protein. Of 120,000 or so distinct CDR3 sequences listed, 55% to 65% are singletons.

The chain is built from TRBV5-1 and TRBJ2-1, with D perhaps given as TRBD1 or TRBD2 (5 bases each). The specimen was liver tumor tissue from sampling region 1. Stated subset: tumor region T1, superior pole. This TCR derives from an older woman with primary liver carcinoma and hepatitis B virus infection. The CDR3 protein is CASSSGTANEQFF. CDR3 DNA sequence: TGCGCCAGCAGCTCCGGGACCGCAAATGAGCAGTTCTTC.